The 24 T cell receptor beta chains below were found in one sample sequenced in a study of cytomegalovirus exposure and HLA in healthy donors. 60 Vbeta and 13 Jbeta primers were used in PCR. The data were produced by immunoSEQ multiplex PCR, yet TCRdb's version contains in-frame clones alone and is incomplete. The table has roughly 110,000 clones, approximately 80% seen once. The sequencing sample was made of PBMCs. These receptors all come from a woman aged 25 to 45 in good health and CMV-seronegative.

This clone was observed once. The chain employs TRBV9 and TRBJ1-6, with 10 positions matching TRBD1. Looked up from germline, CDR1 is SGDLS and CDR2 is YYNGEE. The length of the CDR3 is 16 residues. Trimming cost V 3 bases and J 11 bases; bases outside gene matches: 11. This CDR3 reads CASSAPRDRGFTPLHF. As DNA, the CDR3 is TGTGCCAGCAGCGCCCCCCGGGACAGGGGTTTTACACCCCTCCACTTT.

Only a few counts were recorded for this clone. The V and J genes are TRBV25-1 and TRBJ1-1; D remains unclear. The CDR3 is made up of 15 amino acids. Between the trimmed V and J ends, which lost 3 bases and 0 bases, there was a span of 11 bases. CDR1 is MGHDK and CDR2 is SYGVNS in the germline V gene. CDR3 in DNA: TGTGCCAGCAGTGATATGAGCGCAATGAACACTGAAGCTTTCTTT. It translates to CASSDMSAMNTEAFF.

This chain's CDR3 is CASSGRTGMGTGELFF. The CDR3 bases are TGCGCCAGCAGTGGTCGGACAGGGATGGGCACCGGGGAGCTGTTTTTT. This chain joins TRBV10-1 and TRBJ2-2; 8 bases are a match to TRBD1. Germline trimming cut 4 bases from V and 4 bases from J; bases unmatched to any gene: 8. The CDR3 has 16 amino acids. From germline, CDR1 is WNHNN and CDR2 SYGVQD (reference sequence).

This clone was seen only a few times. Here the CDR3 reads CASSIVGQVNSPLHF. CDR3 in DNA: TGTGCCAGTAGTATAGTGGGGCAGGTAAATTCACCCCTCCACTTT. This chain uses TRBV19 with TRBJ1-6; a possible D gene is TRBD1 (5 bases). Germline V gene sequence: CDR1 LNHDA, CDR2 SQIVND (reference sequence). CDR3 length: 15 amino acids. The V gene lost 1 base and the J gene lost 7 bases, with 11 bases spanning the gap.

The chain couples TRBV25-1 to TRBJ1-1; D is unclear. CDR1 and CDR2 (germline): MGHDK, SYGVNS. The CDR3 runs 13 residues. Deletions cut 7 bases from V and 0 bases from J, with 9 bases between. The CDR3 loop is CASISGMNTEAFF. The CDR3 coding sequence is TGTGCCAGCATTAGCGGTATGAACACTGAAGCTTTCTTT.

This chain uses TRBV6-5 with TRBJ2-2, with a possible D match to TRBD2 (5 bases). CDR3 length: 15 amino acids. Germline values: CDR1 MNHEY, CDR2 SVGAGI. Trimming pared 4 bases from V and 2 bases from J, leaving 11 bases between. CDR3 region: CASSSSWINTGELFF. The CDR3 region has the DNA TGTGCCAGCAGTTCTAGCTGGATAAACACCGGGGAGCTGTTTTTT.

A note on this clone: Other DNA sequences in this sample translate to the same CDR3. This chain connects TRBV30 to TRBJ1-1; D perhaps matches TRBD1 (5 bases). Germline V gene sequence: CDR1 GTSNPN, CDR2 SVGIG (reference sequence). The CDR3 consists of 12 residues. With 0 bases removed from V and 8 bases from J, the gap between germline ends came to 10 bases. The CDR3 loop reads CAWSVGAGEAFF. As DNA, the CDR3 is TGTGCCTGGAGTGTAGGGGCAGGGGAAGCTTTCTTT.

This clone was recorded a few times. The chain has TRBV7-9 and TRBJ1-1; possible D gene TRBD1, 5 bases. The CDR3 has 16 residues. CDR1 and CDR2 (germline): SEHNR, FQNEAQ (reference sequence). The germline V and J ends were trimmed by 5 bases and 1 base, with 17 bases remaining between them. CDR3 DNA: TGTGCCAGCAGCCATGGGGCGGTTGAACCGAACACTGAAGCTTTCTTT. Encoded protein: CASSHGAVEPNTEAFF.

The chain uses TRBV7-3 and TRBJ2-3; 7 nucleotides match TRBD2. The germline V gene encodes CDR1 SGHTA and CDR2 FQGTGA. The CDR3 runs to 16 residues. V lost 5 bases and J lost 6; bases outside the gene matches: 14. CDR3 residues: CASSIHSPGGRDTQYF. The CDR3 nucleotides are TGTGCCAGCAGCATTCATAGTCCCGGGGGGAGGGATACGCAGTATTTT.

This chain connects TRBV2 to TRBJ1-4; 7 nucleotides line up with TRBD1. The CDR3 spans 16 residues. Germline loops: CDR1 SNHLY, CDR2 FYNNEI. Trimming cost V 4 bases and J 8 bases; bases outside gene matches: 13. CDR3 sequence: CASSGYTGTVPEKLFF. The CDR3 region has the DNA TGTGCCAGCAGTGGGTATACCGGGACAGTTCCGGAAAAACTGTTTTTT.

CDR3 sequence: CASSLISNTEAFF. The DNA for the CDR3 is TGTGCCAGCAGCTTAATCTCGAACACTGAAGCTTTCTTT. The chain is built from TRBV7-9 and TRBJ1-1; D not resolved. Germline CDR1 is SEHNR and CDR2 is FQNEAQ (reference sequence). V was pared by 2 bases and J by 1 base, with 5 bases between. The CDR3 is 13 amino acids.

The chain has TRBV18 and TRBJ1-5, with D possibly matching TRBD1 (6 bases). CDR1 is KGHSH and CDR2 is LQKENI in the germline V gene. This CDR3 region has 18 residues. The V end was cut by 0 bases, the J end by 1 base, with 16 bases between. In nucleotides, the CDR3 is TGTGCCAGCTCACCACCTGCAGGGGCAACCACGAGCAATCAGCCCCAGCATTTT. Translated: CASSPPAGATTSNQPQHF. The full variable domain, its missing parts supplied by reference TRBV18 and TRBJ1-5, is NAGVMQNPRHLVRRRGQEARLRCSPMKGHSHVYWYRQLPEEGLKFMVYLQKENIIDESGMPKERFSAEFPKEGPSILRIQQVVRGDSAAYFCASSPPAGATTSNQPQHFGDGTRLSIL.

This clone was counted a few times. CDR3 DNA: TGTGCCAGTAGTATAGAGACGACAGGCTCCTACAATGAGCAGTTCTTC. Protein: CASSIETTGSYNEQFF. The chain joins TRBV19 to TRBJ2-1; tentative D call: TRBD1 (6 bases). Germline CDR1 and CDR2: LNHDA and SQIVND (reference sequence). V dropped 0 bases and J dropped 0 bases, with 9 bases sitting between them. CDR3 length: 16 amino acids. Together with reference TRBV19 and TRBJ2-1, the CDR3 gives the full variable domain: DGGITQSPKYLFRKEGQNVTLSCEQNLNHDAMYWYRQDPGQGLRLIYYSQIVNDFQKGDIAEGYSVSREKKESFPLTVTSAQKNPTAFYLCASSIETTGSYNEQFFGPGTRLTVL.

This clone is a singleton in its sample. The V call is TRBV7-9, the J call TRBJ1-5; 9 bases agree with TRBD1. Germline V gene lookup returns CDR1 SEHNR and CDR2 FQNEAQ (reference sequence). J lost 0 bases, V lost 1 base, and 4 bases had no gene match. CDR3 length: 17 amino acids. In DNA, the CDR3 is TGTGCCAGCAGCTTAGGGGACAGGGATTATAGCAATCAGCCCCAGCATTTT. It translates to CASSLGDRDYSNQPQHF.

The chain has TRBV19 and TRBJ2-7, with D tentatively TRBD1 (5 bases). The CDR3 runs to 12 residues. The V end was cut by 5 bases, the J end by 3 bases, with 8 bases between. Germline CDR1 LNHDA, CDR2 SQIVND (reference sequence). The CDR3 reads CASSQGYYEQYF. CDR3 DNA: TGTGCCAGTAGTCAGGGCTACTACGAGCAGTACTTC. The full variable domain, with the rest looked up from reference TRBV19 and TRBJ2-7, is DGGITQSPKYLFRKEGQNVTLSCEQNLNHDAMYWYRQDPGQGLRLIYYSQIVNDFQKGDIAEGYSVSREKKESFPLTVTSAQKNPTAFYLCASSQGYYEQYFGPGTRLTVT.

The genes are TRBV5-1 and TRBJ1-2; no firm D call. Trimming pared 0 bases from V and 3 bases from J, leaving 12 bases between. The CDR3 is made up of 15 amino acids. Germline CDR1 reads SGHRS; CDR2 reads YFSETQ. CDR3 amino acids: CASSLGADRDYGYTF. For the CDR3, the DNA is TGCGCCAGCAGCTTGGGGGCCGACCGAGACTATGGCTACACCTTC. The full variable domain, rest sourced from reference TRBV5-1 and TRBJ1-2, is KAGVTQTPRYLIKTRGQQVTLSCSPISGHRSVSWYQQTPGQGLQFLFEYFSETQRNKGNFPGRFSGRQFSNSRSEMNVSTLELGDSALYLCASSLGADRDYGYTFGSGTRLTVV.

CDR3 in amino acids: CASSPGWGDYEQYF. As DNA, the CDR3 is TGTGCCAGCTCGCCAGGGTGGGGAGACTACGAGCAGTACTTC. The rearrangement links TRBV18 to TRBJ2-7, with D perhaps matching TRBD1 or TRBD2 (5 bases each). Trimming took off 6 bases at V and 3 bases at J, with 15 bases between the two ends. Germline values: CDR1 KGHSH, CDR2 LQKENI. This CDR3 has 14 residues.

V gene TRBV13 combines with J gene TRBJ1-1, with 9 bases aligning to TRBD1. V dropped 7 bases and J dropped 3; count of bases not matched to a gene: 12. There are 16 residues in the CDR3. Germline V gene lookup returns CDR1 PRHDT and CDR2 FYEKMQ (reference sequence). The CDR3 loop reads CASIGKLGTGYTEAFF. CDR3 DNA: TGTGCCAGCATTGGTAAGCTCGGGACAGGGTACACTGAAGCTTTCTTT.

The rearrangement uses TRBV6-4 and TRBJ2-3; TRBD2 is a possible D gene (5 bases). Per the germline V gene, CDR1 is MRHNA and CDR2 is SNTAGT. Trimming shortened V by 6 bases and J by 7 bases, and 11 bases separated the two germline ends. This CDR3 has 12 residues. The CDR3 here is CASRVLGNTQYF. The CDR3 DNA reads TGTGCCAGCAGGGTACTAGGAAATACGCAGTATTTT.

The chain has TRBV4-1 and TRBJ1-2, with 10 bases lining up with TRBD1. With V trimmed by 2 bases and J by 6 bases, 6 bases remained unmatched. The CDR3 extends over 15 amino acids. CDR1 is MGHRA and CDR2 is YSYEKL in the germline V gene. The chain's CDR3 is CASSQSDRGRDGYTF. CDR3 bases: TGCGCCAGCAGCCAATCGGACAGGGGGAGAGATGGCTACACCTTC.

The gene calls are TRBV10-1 and TRBJ2-1; a weak D match, TRBD1 (5 bases). The CDR3 sequence is 14 residues long. The germline gives CDR1 WNHNN, CDR2 SYGVQD (reference sequence). The ends were cut back, 3 bases at V and 1 base at J, with 7 bases in the middle. For the CDR3, the DNA is TGCGCCAGCAGTGACAGGGAATCCTACAATGAGCAGTTCTTC. This gives the protein CASSDRESYNEQFF.

The chain combines TRBV2 with TRBJ2-5; D is perhaps TRBD2 (5 bases). The CDR3 consists of 13 residues. Trimming cost V 8 bases and J 4 bases, with 14 bases left between them. The V gene's germline CDR1 is SNHLY and CDR2 FYNNEI. Written as DNA, the CDR3 is TGTGCCAGCCTTTCACTAGGCTCAGAGACCCAGTACTTC. Protein product: CASLSLGSETQYF.

The chain employs TRBV6-1 and TRBJ1-1, with no clear D. The V gene's germline CDR1 is MNHNS and CDR2 SASEGT. V was pared by 8 bases and J by 4 bases, with 14 bases between. This CDR3 has 13 residues. This CDR3 is CASGRPESTEAFF. CDR3 DNA: TGTGCCAGCGGGAGACCGGAGAGCACTGAAGCTTTCTTT.

This clone was counted once. V gene TRBV7-8 combines with J gene TRBJ2-7; 11 nucleotides line up with TRBD2. The CDR3 has 18 amino acids. Trimming took 3 bases from V and 3 from J; bases not matched to a gene: 13. In germline, CDR1 is SGHVS, CDR2 FQNEAQ. Here the CDR3 reads CASSFLPTTGTSGYEQYF. Written as DNA, the CDR3 is TGTGCCAGCAGCTTTCTCCCAACCACCGGGACTAGCGGCTACGAGCAGTACTTC.